The clone carrying this T cell receptor (beta chain) has only a few counts. Antigen: not known. This specimen comes from a study of T-cell memory formation after mild COVID-19. The germline gives CDR1 SGHRS, CDR2 YFSETQ. Trimming shortened V by 7 bases and J by 1 base, and 14 bases separated the two germline ends. CDR3 length: 14 amino acids. From 5'RACE with constant-segment primers came TCR alpha and TCR beta cDNA libraries that carried sample barcodes and UMIs. Via MiXCR, TCRdb re-called the 5' RACE reads, giving one row per CDR3 protein. The sample shows approximately 300,000 distinct CDR3 sequences, less than 20% of them seen only once. General study results and limits: Memory cells collected pre-infection included some clones that later responded, suggesting cross-reactive memory joined.

The chain links TRBV5-1 to TRBJ1-1; tentative D call: TRBD1 (6 bases). The sequence was obtained from a young man who had mild COVID-19 (a few samples of this study predate the infection). Cell type and time point are not known. Sequencing was carried out using PBMCs or a T cell subset sorted from them (not recorded which). CDR3 nucleotides: TGCGCCAGCGCCCCAGGGGCGACGAACACTGAAGCTTTCTTT. Translation: CASAPGATNTEAFF.